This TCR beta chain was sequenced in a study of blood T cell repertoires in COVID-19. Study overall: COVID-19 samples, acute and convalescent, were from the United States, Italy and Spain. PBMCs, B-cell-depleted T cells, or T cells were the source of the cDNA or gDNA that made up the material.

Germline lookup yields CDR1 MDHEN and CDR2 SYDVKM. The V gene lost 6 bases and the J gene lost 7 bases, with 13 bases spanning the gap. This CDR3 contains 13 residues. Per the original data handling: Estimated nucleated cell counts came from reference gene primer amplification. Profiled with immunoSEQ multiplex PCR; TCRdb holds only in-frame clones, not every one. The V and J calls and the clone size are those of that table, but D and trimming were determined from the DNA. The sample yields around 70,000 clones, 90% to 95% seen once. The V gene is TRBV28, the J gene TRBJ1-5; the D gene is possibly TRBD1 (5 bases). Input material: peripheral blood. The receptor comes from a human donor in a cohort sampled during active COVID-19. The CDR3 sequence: CASRYGGSQPQHF. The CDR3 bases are TGTGCCAGCAGGTATGGGGGGAGCCAGCCCCAGCATTTT.